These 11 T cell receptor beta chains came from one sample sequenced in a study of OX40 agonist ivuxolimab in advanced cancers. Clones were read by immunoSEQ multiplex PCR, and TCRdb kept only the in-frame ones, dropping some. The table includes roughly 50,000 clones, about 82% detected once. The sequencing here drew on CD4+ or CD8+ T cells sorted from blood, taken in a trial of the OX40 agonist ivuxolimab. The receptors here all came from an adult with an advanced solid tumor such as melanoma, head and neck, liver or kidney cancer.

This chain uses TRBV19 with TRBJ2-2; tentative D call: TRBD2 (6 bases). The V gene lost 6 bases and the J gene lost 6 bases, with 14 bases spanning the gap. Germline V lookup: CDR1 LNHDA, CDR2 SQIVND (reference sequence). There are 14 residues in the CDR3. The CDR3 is CASRDRPGAGELFF. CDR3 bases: TGTGCCAGTAGAGATCGGCCGGGGGCCGGGGAGCTGTTTTTT.

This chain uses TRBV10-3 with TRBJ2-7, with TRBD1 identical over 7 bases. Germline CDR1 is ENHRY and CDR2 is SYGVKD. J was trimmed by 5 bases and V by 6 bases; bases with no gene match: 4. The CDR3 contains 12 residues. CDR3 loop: CAIRTQGNEQYF. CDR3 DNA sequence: TGTGCCATCAGGACACAGGGGAACGAGCAGTACTTC.

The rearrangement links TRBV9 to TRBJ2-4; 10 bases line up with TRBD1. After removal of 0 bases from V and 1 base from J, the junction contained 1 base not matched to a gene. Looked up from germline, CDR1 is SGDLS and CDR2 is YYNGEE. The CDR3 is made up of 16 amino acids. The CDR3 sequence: CASSVADRGAKNIQYF. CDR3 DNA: TGTGCCAGCAGCGTAGCGGACAGGGGGGCCAAAAACATTCAGTACTTC.

The CDR3 bases are TGCGCCAGCAGCCTCCAGACGTCCAGCTACGAGCAGTACTTC. Its protein product is CASSLQTSSYEQYF. The chain couples TRBV5-1 to TRBJ2-7; no firm D call. V was cut by 4 bases and J by 3 bases, with 14 bases left in between. CDR1 and CDR2 (germline): SGHRS, YFSETQ. CDR3 length: 14 amino acids.

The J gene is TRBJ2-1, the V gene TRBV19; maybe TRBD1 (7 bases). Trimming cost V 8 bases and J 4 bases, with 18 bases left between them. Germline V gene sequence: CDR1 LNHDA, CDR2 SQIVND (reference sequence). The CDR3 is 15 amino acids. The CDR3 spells CASSQVQGGYNEQFF. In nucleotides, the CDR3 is TGTGCCAGTTCTCAGGTCCAGGGGGGATACAATGAGCAGTTCTTC.

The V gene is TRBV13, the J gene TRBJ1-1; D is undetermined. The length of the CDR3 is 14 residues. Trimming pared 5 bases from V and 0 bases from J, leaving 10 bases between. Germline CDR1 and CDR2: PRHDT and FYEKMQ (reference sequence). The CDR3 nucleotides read TGTGCCAGCAGCGCAAGACTGTTGAACACTGAAGCTTTCTTT. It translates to CASSARLLNTEAFF.

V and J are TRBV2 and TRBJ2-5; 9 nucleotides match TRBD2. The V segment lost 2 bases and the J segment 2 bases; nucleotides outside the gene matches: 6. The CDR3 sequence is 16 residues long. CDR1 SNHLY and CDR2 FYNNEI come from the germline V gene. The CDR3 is CASSEMASGEQETQYF. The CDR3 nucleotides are TGTGCCAGCAGTGAAATGGCTAGCGGGGAACAAGAGACCCAGTACTTC.

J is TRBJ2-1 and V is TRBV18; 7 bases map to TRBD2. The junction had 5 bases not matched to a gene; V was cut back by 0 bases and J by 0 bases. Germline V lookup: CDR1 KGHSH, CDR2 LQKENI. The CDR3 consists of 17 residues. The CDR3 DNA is TGTGCCAGCTCACCACCGGGGGGGTCGAGCTCCTACAATGAGCAGTTCTTC. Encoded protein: CASSPPGGSSSYNEQFF.

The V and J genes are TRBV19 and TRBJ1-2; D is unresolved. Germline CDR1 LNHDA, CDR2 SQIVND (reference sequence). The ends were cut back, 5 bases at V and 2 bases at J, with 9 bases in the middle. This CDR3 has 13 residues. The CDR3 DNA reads TGTGCCAGTAGTCCATCGATAAACTATGGCTACACCTTC. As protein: CASSPSINYGYTF.

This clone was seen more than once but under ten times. CDR3 residues: CASRDQGQGASSPLHF. DNA of the CDR3: TGTGCCAGCAGGGACCAGGGACAGGGGGCTTCATCACCCCTCCACTTT. The chain uses TRBV2 and TRBJ1-6; 12 nucleotides align to TRBD1. The CDR3 sequence is 16 residues long. Germline CDR1 SNHLY, CDR2 FYNNEI. V lost 6 bases, J lost 10 bases, and 10 bases stayed unmatched.

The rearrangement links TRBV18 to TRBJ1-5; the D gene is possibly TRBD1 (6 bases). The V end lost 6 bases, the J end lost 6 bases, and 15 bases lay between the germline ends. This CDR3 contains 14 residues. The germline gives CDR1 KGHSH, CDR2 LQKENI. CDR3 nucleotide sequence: TGTGCCAGCTCCAGAGGGGGGTACGGTCAGCCCCAGCATTTT. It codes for CASSRGGYGQPQHF.